A single sample gave rise to the 9 T cell receptor beta chains below, sequenced in a study of glioma-infiltrating T cells. Using RNA template, CDR3s of TCR alpha and beta were amplified with iRepertoire arm-PCR. TCRdb called the multiplex PCR reads again in MiXCR, with one record for every CDR3 protein. The sample shows around 150,000 distinct CDR3 sequences, 35% to 50% of them seen only once. The sequenced sample consisted of glioma tissue, nonneoplastic brain tissue, or PBMCs (not recorded which). The receptors were gathered from a human donor with low-grade glioma or glioblastoma, undergoing nonglioma brain surgery, or in good health (not recorded which).

The chain couples TRBV20-1 to TRBJ1-1; D may be TRBD1 (6 bases). This CDR3 has 13 residues. CDR1 is DFQATT and CDR2 is SNEGSKA in the germline V gene (reference sequence). V shed 6 bases and J shed 5 bases, with 16 bases lying between them. The chain's CDR3 is CSAPLTGWTEAFF. The CDR3 DNA sequence: TGCAGTGCCCCTTTGACAGGTTGGACTGAAGCTTTCTTT.

This clonotype occurred a few times. V is TRBV25-1 and J is TRBJ2-1; D unresolved. V was pared by 6 bases and J by 3 bases, with 9 bases between. This CDR3 is 13 amino acids long. Germline-derived CDR1 and CDR2 are MGHDK and SYGVNS. The CDR3 sequence is CASSLWDYNEQFF. The DNA for the CDR3 is TGTGCCAGCAGCCTTTGGGACTACAATGAGCAGTTCTTC.

The genes are TRBV6-5 and TRBJ2-5, with TRBD1 identical over 9 bases. J was trimmed by 5 bases and V by 5 bases; bases with no gene match: 9. The CDR3 covers 15 residues. Germline CDR1 is MNHEY and CDR2 is SVGAGI. CDR3: CASSIRDREWETQYF. CDR3 bases: TGTGCCAGCAGTATCCGGGACAGGGAATGGGAGACCCAGTACTTC.

This clonotype has a handful of counts. V and J are TRBV2 and TRBJ1-3; D gene ambiguous. In germline, CDR1 is SNHLY, CDR2 FYNNEI. With 3 bases removed from V and 0 bases from J, the gap between germline ends came to 12 bases. This CDR3 contains 16 residues. This CDR3 reads CASSDWDGGSGNTIYF. CDR3 sequence (DNA): TGTGCCAGCAGTGATTGGGATGGCGGCTCTGGAAACACCATATATTTT.

This clonotype appeared a few times. V and J are TRBV6-2 or TRBV6-3 and TRBJ2-2; D remains ambiguous. The germline gives CDR1 MNHEY, CDR2 SVGEGT. The CDR3 spans 14 residues. The ends were cut back, 2 bases at V and 2 bases at J, with 6 bases in the middle. The CDR3 loop reads CASSYEINTGELFF. CDR3 nucleotides: TGTGCCAGCAGTTACGAGATTAACACCGGGGAGCTGTTTTTT.

This chain connects TRBV6-5 to TRBJ2-7, with a tentative D call TRBD1 (6 bases). V dropped 6 bases and J dropped 1 base, with 13 bases sitting between them. This CDR3 contains 14 residues. Germline V CDR1 and CDR2: MNHEY, SVGAGI. The CDR3 region has the DNA TGTGCCAGCAGCACCAACAGGGCGTCCTACGAGCAGTACTTC. It specifies CASSTNRASYEQYF.

This clonotype has only a few counts. The chain has TRBV24-1 and TRBJ2-3; 10 nucleotides match TRBD2. CDR3 length: 15 amino acids. Per the germline V gene, CDR1 is KGHDR and CDR2 is SFDVKD. J was trimmed by 4 bases and V by 3 bases; bases with no gene match: 3. Written as DNA, the CDR3 is TGTGCCACCAGTGATCTAGCGGGGGCGGCAGATACGCAGTATTTT. It yields the protein CATSDLAGAADTQYF.

The rearrangement joins TRBV2 to TRBJ2-3; 7 bases align to TRBD2. Germline assignment: CDR1 SNHLY and CDR2 FYNNEI. The CDR3 spans 15 residues. V was clipped by 5 bases and J by 2 bases; unmatched bases: 7. The CDR3 reads CASSRRLAFTDTQYF. The CDR3 region has the DNA TGTGCCAGCAGTCGGCGACTAGCCTTCACAGATACGCAGTATTTT.

This clonotype has more than one count but fewer than ten. This sequence joins TRBV3-1 and TRBJ2-3; D is uncertain. The length of the CDR3 is 12 residues. With 2 bases removed from V and 5 bases from J, the gap between germline ends came to 5 bases. From germline, CDR1 is LGHDT and CDR2 YNNKEL (reference sequence). The CDR3 DNA reads as TGTGCCAGCAGCCAATTCCTAGATACGCAGTATTTT. It is translated as CASSQFLDTQYF.